These 6 T cell receptor beta chains came from one sample sequenced in a study of blood T cell repertoires in COVID-19 (TCRdb year 2020). Receptor libraries were prepared by the immunoSEQ multiplex PCR assay. Here the immuneACCESS table is served through TCRdb, limited to in-frame sequences with V and J called. Missing clones are a known gap in these copies; in checked studies unresolved V genes cover under half, and the rest lacks a known reason. The sample table contains 75,000 or so clones; only one count was recorded for around 80% of them. Jointly, the top ten make up 8.5% to 12% of the sample. Sequencing was performed on peripheral blood. Receptors originate from a man aged 55 to 70 with acute or convalescent COVID-19.

The chain carries TRBV5-4 and TRBJ1-4; 7 bases match TRBD1. The CDR3 spans 14 residues. V was clipped by 5 bases and J by 8 bases; unmatched bases: 9. Germline V gene sequence: CDR1 SGHNT, CDR2 YYREEE (reference sequence). The CDR3 region has the DNA TGTGCCAGCAGTCGACAGGGTAGTGTGGAAAAACTGTTTTTT. Protein sequence: CASSRQGSVEKLFF.

This clone was seen only a few times. The V and J genes are TRBV15 and TRBJ1-1; 7 bases align to TRBD1. Trimming at V came to 0 bases and at J to 5 bases, leaving 3 bases not matched to a gene. CDR1 is LNHNV and CDR2 is YYDKDF in the germline V gene (reference sequence). This CDR3 comprises 14 residues. The CDR3 protein is CATSRETGWTEAFF. The CDR3 nucleotides are TGTGCCACCAGCAGAGAGACAGGGTGGACTGAAGCTTTCTTT.

The J gene is TRBJ1-1, the V gene TRBV3-1 (or the pseudogene TRBV3-2), with D maybe TRBD1 (6 bases). Trimming left V 0 bases short and J 1 base short, with 9 bases between. The germline gives CDR1 LGHDT, CDR2 YNNKEL (reference sequence). This CDR3 is 15 amino acids long. This chain's CDR3 is CASSQEQGRNTEAFF. The CDR3 nucleotides are TGTGCCAGCAGCCAAGAGCAGGGGCGGAACACTGAAGCTTTCTTT.

J is TRBJ1-1 and V is TRBV28; TRBD1 matches 7 bases. This CDR3 is 13 amino acids long. With 2 bases clipped from V and 9 bases from J, the junction kept 6 bases outside the gene matches. Germline CDR1 and CDR2: MDHEN and SYDVKM. The CDR3 DNA reads as TGTGCCAGCAGTTTAGCAGGGGGACCTAAAGCTTTCTTT. Amino acid sequence: CASSLAGGPKAFF.

The V gene is TRBV6-5, the J gene TRBJ2-7; TRBD1 matches at 8 bases. The CDR3 length is 14 residues. Germline V lookup: CDR1 MNHEY, CDR2 SVGAGI. J gave up 2 bases and V 11 bases, and 11 bases lay outside the gene matches. CDR3 coding DNA: TGTGCCGGATCCCGGGACAGGACGACCTACGAGCAGTACTTC. Encoded protein: CAGSRDRTTYEQYF.

V usage is TRBV7-2 and J usage is TRBJ2-7, with 13 bases lining up with TRBD2. Germline V gene sequence: CDR1 SGHTA, CDR2 FQGNSA. CDR3 length equals 15 residues. V trimming: 6 bases; J trimming: 7 bases; junction bases outside the gene matches: 9. For the CDR3, the DNA is TGTGCCAGCAGACCTCCGGGACTAGCGGGGAGGGAGCAGTACTTC. Its protein product is CASRPPGLAGREQYF. Looking up the rest from reference TRBV7-2 and TRBJ2-7 gives the full variable domain: GAGVSQSPSNKVTEKGKDVELRCDPISGHTALYWYRQSLGQGLEFLIYFQGNSAPDKSGLPSDRFSAERTGGSVSTLTIQRTQQEDSAVYLCASRPPGLAGREQYFGPGTRLTVT.